This T cell receptor (beta chain) was sequenced during a study of cytomegalovirus exposure and HLA in healthy donors. Points from the study as a whole: Later analysis suggested most CMV-associated TCR beta chains were HLA-restricted. A list of approximately 160 TCR beta chains associated with cytomegalovirus was given. Segments of the TCR beta V type were, in most cases, productive about 90% or about 30% of the time in an earlier analysis.

The donors were healthy bone marrow donors. Germline V gene data show CDR1 as SGHNT and CDR2 as YYREEE (reference sequence). V lost 0 bases, J lost 5 bases, and 5 bases lay in between. This CDR3 is built from 13 residues. About this clone itself: As yet, its antigen is unknown.

PCR was performed using 60 Vbeta and 13 Jbeta primers. Generated by immunoSEQ multiplex PCR, the TCRdb table keeps only in-frame clones and is missing some. This sample yields 110,000 to 150,000 clones, of which 75% are seen a single time; over 6% belongs to the top ten. Material: PBMCs. The source of this sequence is a man under 40 in good health and CMV-seronegative. The chain uses TRBV5-4 and TRBJ1-4; no firm D call. The CDR3 DNA is TGTGCCAGCAGCTTGGCGCAGAATGAAAAACTGTTTTTT. It specifies CASSLAQNEKLFF.